The 32 T cell receptor beta chains below come from one sample, sequenced in a study of T cells in Graves' hyperthyroidism and ophthalmopathy. TCR beta CDR3 regions were amplified from RNA transcripts. The TCR CDR3 first-round RT-PCR relied on the HTBI primer set. MiXCR, applied by TCRdb to the multiplex PCR reads, yields one record per CDR3 protein. The sample lists about 600,000 distinct CDR3 sequences, approximately 15% occurring once. The sequencing input was blood. These receptors were taken from a woman aged 40 to 50 with Graves' ophthalmopathy.

This clonotype was found a few times. The chain is built from TRBV7-9 and TRBJ1-4; D unresolved. V lost 2 bases, J lost 4 bases, and 8 bases lay in between. CDR1 is SEHNR, CDR2 FQNEAQ, per germline (reference sequence). CDR3 length: 14 residues. This chain's CDR3 is CASSLLAVNEKLFF. The CDR3 coding sequence is TGTGCCAGCAGCTTACTAGCAGTTAATGAAAAACTGTTTTTT. Combining the CDR3 with reference TRBV7-9 and TRBJ1-4 gives the whole variable domain DTGVSQNPRHKITKRGQNVTFRCDPISEHNRLYWYRQTLGQGPEFLTYFQNEAQLEKSRLLSDRFSAERPKGSFSTLEIQRTEQGDSAMYLCASSLLAVNEKLFFGSGTQLSVL.

Ten or more counts support this clonotype. The rearrangement uses TRBV12-3 or TRBV12-4 and TRBJ1-5, with D perhaps TRBD1 (5 bases). The CDR3 has 13 amino acids. Trimming pared 5 bases from V and 3 bases from J, leaving 8 bases between. The CDR3 DNA follows: TGTGCCAGCAGTCAGGGCCTCAATCAGCCCCAGCATTTT. Translated, it gives CASSQGLNQPQHF.

This clonotype was counted many times. V is TRBV2 and J is TRBJ1-2, with TRBD1 as a possible D gene (5 bases). V was shortened by 7 bases and J by 7 bases, with 10 bases between the two germline ends. CDR1 is SNHLY, CDR2 FYNNEI, per germline. This CDR3 is built from 11 residues. This chain's CDR3 is CASKQDTGYTF. The CDR3 coding sequence is TGTGCCAGCAAACAGGATACTGGCTACACCTTC. Full variable domain (remainder filled in from reference TRBV2 and TRBJ1-2): EPEVTQTPSHQVTQMGQEVILRCVPISNHLYFYWYRQILGQKVEFLVSFYNNEISEKSEIFDDQFSVERPDGSNFTLKIRSTKLEDSAMYFCASKQDTGYTFGSGTRLTVV.

This clonotype was observed a few times. The genes are TRBV15 and TRBJ1-2, with D tentatively TRBD1 (5 bases). CDR1 LNHNV and CDR2 YYDKDF come from the germline V gene (reference sequence). This CDR3 spans 17 amino acids. The ends were cut back, 5 bases at V and 4 bases at J, with 23 bases in the middle. CDR3 sequence (DNA): TGTGCCACCAGCGCCCATGCTACTTTTGGGGGATCCTATGGCTACACCTTC. Translation: CATSAHATFGGSYGYTF.

A few counts support this clonotype. The rearrangement uses TRBV7-6 and TRBJ1-1; D call uncertain. V lost 5 bases, J lost 1 base, and 8 bases lay in between. Germline V gives CDR1 SGHVS, CDR2 FNYEAQ. The CDR3 has 13 residues. The CDR3 DNA follows: TGTGCCAGCAGCCACGTGAGGAACACTGAAGCTTTCTTT. This translates into CASSHVRNTEAFF.

This clonotype was detected ten times or more. The gene calls are TRBV6-1 and TRBJ2-3, with 12 bases identical to TRBD2. The germline CDR1 and CDR2 sequences are MNHNS and SASEGT. The CDR3 contains 15 residues. Trimming removed 2 bases from V and 6 bases from J; junction bases left unmatched: 3. CDR3 DNA sequence: TGTGCCAGCAGTGAATCGGGACTAGCGGGCGATACGCAGTATTTT. It translates to CASSESGLAGDTQYF.

This clonotype was recorded many times. The chain uses TRBV30 and TRBJ1-2; D perhaps matches TRBD1 (6 bases). Trimming removed 5 bases at V and 7 bases at J, with 23 bases between. This CDR3 spans 15 amino acids. CDR1 and CDR2 from the germline V gene are GTSNPN and SVGIG (reference sequence). The CDR3 here is CAWRLNPPRGAGYTF. The DNA of the CDR3 is TGTGCCTGGCGGCTTAATCCTCCTCGGGGGGCTGGCTACACCTTC.

There are many counts of this clonotype. The chain uses TRBV20-1 and TRBJ2-4; D unresolved. The CDR3 totals 13 residues. Trimming shortened V by 0 bases and J by 0 bases, and 3 bases separated the two germline ends. In germline, CDR1 is DFQATT, CDR2 SNEGSKA (reference sequence). The CDR3 region has the DNA TGCAGTGCTAGAGAGATAGCCAAAAACATTCAGTACTTC. Its translation is CSAREIAKNIQYF.

At least ten counts were recorded for this clonotype. Here the CDR3 reads CSARRTGDSQPQHF. The CDR3 coding sequence is TGCAGTGCTAGGAGGACAGGGGACAGTCAGCCCCAGCATTTT. V is TRBV20-1 and J is TRBJ1-5; 9 nucleotides agree with TRBD1. The CDR3 is made up of 14 amino acids. V gave up 3 bases and J gave up 6 bases; unmatched junction bases: 6. The germline V gene has CDR1 DFQATT and CDR2 SNEGSKA (reference sequence).

This clonotype was recorded at least ten times. The gene calls are TRBV18 and TRBJ2-7, with a possible D match to TRBD2 (5 bases). This CDR3 has 15 residues. Trimming took off 0 bases at V and 2 bases at J, with 11 bases between the two ends. Germline V gene lookup returns CDR1 KGHSH and CDR2 LQKENI. The CDR3, as DNA: TGTGCCAGCTCACCACCGTCCATGGGAGCCTACGAGCAGTACTTC. Translating it yields CASSPPSMGAYEQYF.

The genes are TRBV2 and TRBJ2-5; D not certain. The V and J ends lost 1 base and 5 bases respectively, with 14 bases between them. The V gene's germline CDR1 is SNHLY and CDR2 FYNNEI. The CDR3 is made up of 15 amino acids. The CDR3 spells CASSEEGTPLETQYF. In nucleotides, the CDR3 is TGTGCCAGCAGTGAAGAGGGCACCCCCTTGGAGACCCAGTACTTC.

This chain uses TRBV27 with TRBJ1-6, with 7 bases that match TRBD1. CDR1 and CDR2 from the germline V gene are MNHEY and SMNVEV (reference sequence). There are 16 residues in the CDR3. V was pared by 2 bases and J by 6 bases, with 7 bases of the junction left unmatched. CDR3 sequence: CASSLVPGQLNSPLHF. The CDR3 nucleotides are TGTGCCAGCAGTTTAGTTCCGGGACAGCTTAATTCACCCCTCCACTTT.

The chain recombines TRBV25-1 with TRBJ1-6, with D perhaps matching TRBD1 (6 bases). Per germline, CDR1 MGHDK and CDR2 SYGVNS. V lost 3 bases, J lost 0 bases, and 9 bases lay in between. The CDR3 is made up of 16 amino acids. The CDR3 reads CASSDGQSSYNSPLHF. Written as DNA, the CDR3 is TGTGCCAGCAGTGACGGACAGAGCTCCTATAATTCACCCCTCCACTTT.

The chain employs TRBV6-4 and TRBJ2-1; D call uncertain. Trimming took off 3 bases at V and 0 bases at J, with 12 bases between the two ends. Germline V gene data show CDR1 as MRHNA and CDR2 as SNTAGT. This CDR3 region has 16 residues. Written as DNA, the CDR3 is TGTGCCAGCAGTGATGATATTCTGAGCTCCTACAATGAGCAGTTCTTC. Amino acids: CASSDDILSSYNEQFF.

The V and J genes are TRBV29-1 and TRBJ2-1; possibly TRBD2 for D (6 bases). The CDR3 contains 16 residues. Between the trimmed V and J ends, which lost 6 bases and 2 bases, there was a span of 20 bases. Per germline, CDR1 SQVTM and CDR2 ANQGSEA. The CDR3 here is CSVMKEGRRTYNEQFF. The CDR3 DNA is TGCAGCGTCATGAAGGAGGGGAGGAGAACCTACAATGAGCAGTTCTTC.

V is TRBV28 and J is TRBJ1-1; D uncertain. V lost 9 bases, J lost 3 bases, and 14 bases lay in between. From germline, CDR1 is MDHEN and CDR2 SYDVKM. CDR3 length: 13 residues. The CDR3 DNA follows: TGTGCCAGTGGGGATAGATCGTACACTGAAGCTTTCTTT. Its translation is CASGDRSYTEAFF.

This clonotype was recorded at least ten times. The V and J genes are TRBV28 and TRBJ2-7, with 7 bases identical to TRBD2. The CDR3 is made up of 12 amino acids. Germline CDR1 reads MDHEN; CDR2 reads SYDVKM. J lost 7 bases, V lost 5 bases, and 5 bases had no gene match. Here the CDR3 DNA reads TGTGCCAGCAGTCTCAGCGGGATGGAGCAGTACTTC. This translates into CASSLSGMEQYF.

This clonotype was picked up many times. The chain combines TRBV7-8 with TRBJ1-1, with TRBD1 matching 11 bases. J lost 4 bases, V lost 4 bases, and 11 bases had no gene match. Germline V gives CDR1 SGHVS, CDR2 FQNEAQ. The CDR3 length is 17 residues. The CDR3 region is CASSSDRGLLRSTEAFF. The CDR3 DNA reads as TGTGCCAGCAGCTCGGACAGGGGGCTCCTACGGTCCACTGAAGCTTTCTTT.

This clonotype has ten or more counts. The rearrangement links TRBV3-1 to TRBJ1-6; D ambiguous. Looked up from germline, CDR1 is LGHDT and CDR2 is YNNKEL (reference sequence). Trimming took off 2 bases at V and 12 bases at J, with 8 bases between the two ends. The CDR3 runs 12 residues. In DNA, the CDR3 is TGTGCCAGCAGCCAATCCGAAGGACCCCTCCACTTT. Translation: CASSQSEGPLHF.

This clonotype has at least ten counts. The rearrangement uses TRBV3-1 and TRBJ2-5; the D is unclear. Trimming cost V 5 bases and J 2 bases, with 12 bases left between them. The germline V gene has CDR1 LGHDT and CDR2 YNNKEL (reference sequence). CDR3 length: 14 amino acids. This chain's CDR3 is CASSTPWTQETQYF. Here the CDR3 DNA reads TGTGCCAGCAGCACCCCGTGGACGCAAGAGACCCAGTACTTC.

This clonotype has at least ten counts. This chain uses TRBV7-9 with TRBJ2-7, with D perhaps TRBD1 or TRBD2 (5 bases each). Germline V gene lookup returns CDR1 SEHNR and CDR2 FQNEAQ (reference sequence). The CDR3 is 14 residues long. The V gene lost 0 bases and the J gene lost 5 bases, with 11 bases spanning the gap. The CDR3 bases are TGTGCCAGCAGCTTAGCGGGTGAGGGGAACGAGCAGTACTTC. This gives the protein CASSLAGEGNEQYF.

This clonotype was seen a handful of times. The V and J genes are TRBV6-1 and TRBJ1-5, with D unresolved. Deletions cut 4 bases from V and 3 bases from J, with 10 bases between. This CDR3 region has 14 residues. Looked up from germline, CDR1 is MNHNS and CDR2 is SASEGT. Written as DNA, the CDR3 is TGTGCCAGCAGTGGAGGCGGATACAATCAGCCCCAGCATTTT. Amino acids: CASSGGGYNQPQHF.

This clonotype showed up many times. This chain uses TRBV7-3 with TRBJ2-1, with D perhaps TRBD1 or TRBD2 (5 bases each). CDR1 is SGHTA, CDR2 FQGTGA, per germline. V was shortened by 0 bases and J by 9 bases, with 9 bases between the two germline ends. The CDR3 covers 13 residues. CDR3 amino acids: CASSLTGVGEQFF. Here the CDR3 DNA reads TGTGCCAGCAGCTTAACGGGGGTCGGTGAGCAGTTCTTC.

V is TRBV2 and J is TRBJ1-1; TRBD1 matches 12 bases. This CDR3 is 15 amino acids long. Germline CDR1 is SNHLY and CDR2 is FYNNEI. V lost 8 bases to trimming and J lost 5 bases; unmatched junction nucleotides: 9. CDR3 in DNA: TGTGCCAGCCATGGGACAGGGGGCTTTGGGACTGAAGCTTTCTTT. Residues: CASHGTGGFGTEAFF. Variable domain in full (rest from reference TRBV2 and TRBJ1-1): EPEVTQTPSHQVTQMGQEVILRCVPISNHLYFYWYRQILGQKVEFLVSFYNNEISEKSEIFDDQFSVERPDGSNFTLKIRSTKLEDSAMYFCASHGTGGFGTEAFFGQGTRLTVV.

This clonotype was observed a single time. One base away lies a much larger clone, so this may be a sequencing read error. The chain links TRBV2 to TRBJ2-7; perhaps TRBD1 as D (6 bases). The CDR3 consists of 14 residues. Between the trimmed V and J ends, which lost 2 bases and 5 bases, there was a span of 13 bases. Germline V CDR1 and CDR2: SNHLY, FYNNEI. The CDR3 here is CASSESTGKDEQYF. CDR3 nucleotides: TGTGCCAGCAGTGAATCTACAGGGAAGGACGAGCAGTACTTC.

This clonotype was observed many times. J is TRBJ2-7 and V is TRBV10-3; weak D call: TRBD1 (6 bases). Germline CDR1 reads ENHRY; CDR2 reads SYGVKD. V was trimmed by 6 bases and J by 3 bases, leaving 18 bases between them. This CDR3 region has 15 residues. The CDR3 spells CAIRRAGVGDYEQYF. CDR3 DNA: TGTGCCATCAGGAGAGCAGGGGTAGGAGACTACGAGCAGTACTTC.

V gene TRBV28 combines with J gene TRBJ1-1, with D possibly TRBD1 on 5 matching bases. The germline V gene has CDR1 MDHEN and CDR2 SYDVKM. Trimming took 6 bases from V and 7 from J, leaving 15 bases between them. CDR3 length: 13 residues. CDR3 region: CASRLSGRSEAFF. The DNA of the CDR3 is TGTGCCAGCAGGTTGTCGGGACGCAGTGAAGCTTTCTTT.

In this sample, this clonotype turned up many times. The chain carries TRBV12-3 or TRBV12-4 and TRBJ2-6, with D perhaps TRBD1 (5 bases). The V end was cut by 4 bases, the J end by 4 bases, with 17 bases between. This CDR3 has 17 residues. The CDR3 nucleotides are TGTGCCAGCAGTTACCCCGGACACTCATCGGGGGCCAACGTCCTGACTTTC. Translated: CASSYPGHSSGANVLTF.

This clonotype was detected a few times. The chain links TRBV19 to TRBJ2-5, with D perhaps matching TRBD1 or TRBD2 (6 bases each). CDR1 is LNHDA and CDR2 is SQIVND in the germline V gene (reference sequence). The length of the CDR3 is 15 residues. Trimming cost V 10 bases and J 3 bases, with 21 bases left between them. For the CDR3, the DNA is TGTGCCACCTCCTGGGGGGCGGCCAACGAAGAGACCCAGTACTTC. Its translation is CATSWGAANEETQYF.

The chain employs TRBV28 and TRBJ1-1, with a tentative D call TRBD1 (6 bases). V was cut by 3 bases and J by 3 bases, with 11 bases left in between. Per germline, CDR1 MDHEN and CDR2 SYDVKM. The CDR3 has 14 amino acids. This CDR3 is CASSLAGAYTEAFF. CDR3 sequence (DNA): TGTGCCAGCAGTTTGGCAGGGGCATACACTGAAGCTTTCTTT.

This clonotype was counted many times. The gene calls are TRBV30 and TRBJ1-5; no clear D. The germline CDR1 and CDR2 sequences are GTSNPN and SVGIG (reference sequence). V was pared by 5 bases and J by 0 bases, with 8 bases between. CDR3 length: 13 residues. The CDR3 loop reads CAWAPDSNQPQHF. In DNA, the CDR3 is TGTGCCTGGGCGCCCGATAGCAATCAGCCCCAGCATTTT.

This clonotype was observed at least ten times. The chain combines TRBV2 with TRBJ2-7; no firm D call. The CDR3 runs to 14 residues. Trimming removed 8 bases at V and 4 bases at J, with 18 bases between. The V gene's germline CDR1 is SNHLY and CDR2 FYNNEI. The CDR3, as DNA: TGTGCCAGCCGAACCTCCACCAATAAATACGAGCAGTACTTC. This codes for CASRTSTNKYEQYF.